This T cell receptor (beta chain) was identified during a study of T cell repertoires in cytomegalovirus infection. In the study overall: Public signatures in TCR beta pointed to CMV infection and matching HLA type. Findings and caveats of the study: The study found HLA-C-restricted CMV-specific TCR beta clonotypes dominating the ex vivo response. Based on cumulative public TCR beta family frequency, carriers of CMV plus the relevant HLA were identified.

Via MiXCR, TCRdb re-called the reads, giving one row per CDR3 protein. This sample has more than 400,000 distinct CDR3 sequences, with 26% found just once. In germline, CDR1 is DFQATT, CDR2 SNEGSKA (reference sequence). This CDR3 is 15 amino acids long. V shed 3 bases and J shed 5 bases, with 16 bases lying between them. This clonotype occurred a few times. Its specificity is unknown. The receptor comes from a human donor in good health (CMV status not recorded). Some clones in this sample may be carry-over from other donors' samples. The sequencing sample was made of PBMCs. V usage is TRBV20-1 and J usage is TRBJ2-2; D is unclear. CDR3 DNA: TGCAGTGCTAGGGCCGACATATCCCCTACCGGGGAGCTGTTTTTT. Protein sequence: CSARADISPTGELFF.